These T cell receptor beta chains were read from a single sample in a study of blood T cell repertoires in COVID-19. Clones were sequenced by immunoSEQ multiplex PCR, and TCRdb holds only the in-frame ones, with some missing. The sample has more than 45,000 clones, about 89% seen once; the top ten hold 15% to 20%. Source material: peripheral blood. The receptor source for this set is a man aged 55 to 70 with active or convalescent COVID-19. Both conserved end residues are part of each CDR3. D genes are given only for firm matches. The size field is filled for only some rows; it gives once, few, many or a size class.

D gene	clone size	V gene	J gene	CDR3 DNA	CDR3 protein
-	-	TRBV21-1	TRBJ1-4	TGTGCCAGCAGCATCTCCCGGGACAGGTGGAGGGGAAAACTGTTTTTT	CASSISRDRWRGKLFF
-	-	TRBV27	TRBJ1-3	TGTGCCGCCTGGGCAGTCTCTGGAAACACCATATATTTT	CAAWAVSGNTIYF
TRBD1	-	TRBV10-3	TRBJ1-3	TGTGCCATCAGCGCCCCGGGACAGCTTGGAAACACCATATATTTT	CAISAPGQLGNTIYF
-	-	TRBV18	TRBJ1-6	TGTGCCAGCTCATCAGGGACTACGGGGAATTCACCCCTCCACTTT	CASSSGTTGNSPLHF
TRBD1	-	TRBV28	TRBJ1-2	TGTGCCAGCAGTTTGGTCCGACAGGGGTTTGGCTACACCTTC	CASSLVRQGFGYTF
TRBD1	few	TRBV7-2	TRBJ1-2	TGTGCCAGCAGCCCAGTAACAAGCAGGGGGTGGAACTATGGCTACACCTTC	CASSPVTSRGWNYGYTF
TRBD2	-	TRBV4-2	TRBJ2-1	TGTGCCAGCAGCCAAGTTCGGGGACTAGCGGGGGCCAATGAGCAGTTCTTC	CASSQVRGLAGANEQFF
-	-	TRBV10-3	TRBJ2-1	TGTGCCATCAGTGACGAGACAGAGTCCGATGAGCAGTTCTTC	CAISDETESDEQFF
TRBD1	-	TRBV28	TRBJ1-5	TGTGCCAGCAGCGACGACAGGGAGAATCAGCCCCAGCATTTT	CASSDDRENQPQHF
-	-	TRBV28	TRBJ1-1	TGTGCCAGTATGGGGGCCCCCACTGAAGCTTTCTTT	CASMGAPTEAFF
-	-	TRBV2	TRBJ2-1	TGTGCCAGCAGTGCACGGGGGGCAGGTTACAATGAGCAGTTCTTC	CASSARGAGYNEQFF
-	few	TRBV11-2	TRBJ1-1	TGTGCCAGCAGCTCTCAGGGTCCGGACACTGAAGCTTTCTTT	CASSSQGPDTEAFF
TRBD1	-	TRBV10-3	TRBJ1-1	TGTGCCATCAGTGAGTCTTTGGTGACAGGGGTAGCGGCTTTCTTT	CAISESLVTGVAAFF
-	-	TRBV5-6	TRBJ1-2	TGTGCCAGCAGCGTCAGGGAAGTGGCCTTTGTTGGCTACACCTTC	CASSVREVAFVGYTF
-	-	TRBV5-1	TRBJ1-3	TGCGCCAGCAGCTCCCAGGGAGGGAGCTCTGGAAACACCATATATTTT	CASSSQGGSSGNTIYF
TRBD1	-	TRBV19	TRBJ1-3	TGTGCCAGTGGCAGGGGGAAAGGAAACACCATATATTTT	CASGRGKGNTIYF
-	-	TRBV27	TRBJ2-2	TGTGCCAGCAGTCAGGGGAACACCGGGGAGCTGTTTTTT	CASSQGNTGELFF
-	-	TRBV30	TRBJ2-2	TGTGCCTGGAGCCGGACCGGGGAGCTGTTTTTT	CAWSRTGELFF
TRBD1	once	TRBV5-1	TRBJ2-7	TGCGCCAGCAGCTTGTTCGGCCCAGGGGGCTCCTACGAGCAGTACTTC	CASSLFGPGGSYEQYF
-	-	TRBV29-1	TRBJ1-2	TGCAGCGTTGACAGAACCAGCTCGGGGAGGGGAAACTATGGCTACACCTTC	CSVDRTSSGRGNYGYTF
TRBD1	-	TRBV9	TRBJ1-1	TGTGCCAGCAGCGTAGCCCAGGGGGCGGACACTGAAGCTTTCTTT	CASSVAQGADTEAFF
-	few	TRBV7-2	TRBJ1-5	TGTGCCAGCAGCCTACGGACTTTCAATCAGCCCCAGCATTTT	CASSLRTFNQPQHF
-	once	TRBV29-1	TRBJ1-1	TGCAGCGTGGAGGGCCAAAGAGGGACTGAAGCTTTCTTT	CSVEGQRGTEAFF
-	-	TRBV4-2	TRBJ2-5	TGTGCCAGCAGCCGAGCCGGAGCGGATAAAGAGACCCAGTACTTC	CASSRAGADKETQYF
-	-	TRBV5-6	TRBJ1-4	TGTGCCAGCAGCTTGTACCCGATGGGCGAAAAACTGTTTTTT	CASSLYPMGEKLFF
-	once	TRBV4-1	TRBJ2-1	TGCGCCAGCAGCCAAGACTTTCTTATGTACAATGAGCAGTTCTTC	CASSQDFLMYNEQFF
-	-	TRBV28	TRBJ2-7	TGTGCCAGCAGTTTTCTAGCACTGAACCCCTCCTACGAGCAGTACTTC	CASSFLALNPSYEQYF
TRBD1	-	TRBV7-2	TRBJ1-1	TGTGCCAGCAGCTTAAGGACAGGGAGCACTGAAGCTTTCTTT	CASSLRTGSTEAFF
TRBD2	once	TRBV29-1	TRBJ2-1	TGCAGCGTGGGCGGACTAGTGAATGAGCAGTTCTTC	CSVGGLVNEQFF
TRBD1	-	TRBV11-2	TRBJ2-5	TGTGCCAGCAGCCCACAAGGGACAGCCCTCCATAGGGGCCAGTACTTC	CASSPQGTALHRGQYF
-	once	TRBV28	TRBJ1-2	TGTGCCAGCCTTGTCCAGGGGTCTATTAGTGGCTACACCTTC	CASLVQGSISGYTF
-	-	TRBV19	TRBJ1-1	TGTGCCAGTAGTATCTATTCGAGGAAAAACACTGAAGCTTTCTTT	CASSIYSRKNTEAFF
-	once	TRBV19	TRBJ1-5	TGTGCCAGTAGTATAGGTGGGGCGCCCCAGCATTTT	CASSIGGAPQHF
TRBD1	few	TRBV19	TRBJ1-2	TGTGCCAGTAGTCCACGGGACAGACTTCCTAACTATGGCTACACCTTC	CASSPRDRLPNYGYTF
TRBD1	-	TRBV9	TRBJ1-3	TGTGCCAGCAGCACTAGGGGGGACAGTGGAAACACCATATATTTT	CASSTRGDSGNTIYF
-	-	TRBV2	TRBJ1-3	TGTGCCAGCAATGGGGGGGGAAACACCATATATTTT	CASNGGGNTIYF
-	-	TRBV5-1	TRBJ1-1	TGCGCCAGCAGCTTGGAAACAGTAATCACTGAAGCTTTCTTT	CASSLETVITEAFF
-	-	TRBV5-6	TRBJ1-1	TGTGCCAGCAGCTTTTTCCGGGTTGCCACTGAAGCTTTCTTT	CASSFFRVATEAFF
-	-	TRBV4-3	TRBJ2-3	TGCGCCAGCAGCCAAGATCTCGGGGGCACAGATACGCAGTATTTT	CASSQDLGGTDTQYF
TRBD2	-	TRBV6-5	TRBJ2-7	TGTGCCAGCAGTTACCCCCGCAGCGGGGGTAGGTACGAGCAGTACTTC	CASSYPRSGGRYEQYF
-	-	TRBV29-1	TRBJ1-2	TGCAGCGTTGTTAGAGGGCCCTATGGCTACACCTTC	CSVVRGPYGYTF
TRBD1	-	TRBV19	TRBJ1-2	TGTGCCAGTAGCAGGGACAGCCGGTTTTATGGCTACACCTTC	CASSRDSRFYGYTF
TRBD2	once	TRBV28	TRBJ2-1	TGTGCCAGCAGCCGCTTTGTAGCGGGGGGATCCGATAAGCAGTTCTTC	CASSRFVAGGSDKQFF
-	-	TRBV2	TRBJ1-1	TGTGCCAGAACGACAGGCTACACTGAAGCTTTCTTT	CARTTGYTEAFF
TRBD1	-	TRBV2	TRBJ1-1	TGTGCCAGCAGGGACAGGCGGGGCGGTGAAGCTTTCTTT	CASRDRRGGEAFF
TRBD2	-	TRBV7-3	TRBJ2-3	TGTGCCAGCAGCTCAATTAGCGGGGCCAAGGTAGATACGCAGTATTTT	CASSSISGAKVDTQYF
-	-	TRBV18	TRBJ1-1	TGTGCCAGCTCACCAGGGACGGGGGGGAGGACTGAAGCTTTCTTT	CASSPGTGGRTEAFF
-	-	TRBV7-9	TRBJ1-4	TGTGCCAGCAGACCCACGGGAAATGAAAAACTGTTTTTT	CASRPTGNEKLFF
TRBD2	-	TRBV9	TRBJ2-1	TGTGCCAGCAGCACGGGACTAGTCATCAATGAGCAGTTCTTC	CASSTGLVINEQFF
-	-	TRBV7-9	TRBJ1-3	TGTGCCAGCAGCTTATCCAACTCTGGAAACACCATATATTTT	CASSLSNSGNTIYF
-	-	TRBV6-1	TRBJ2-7	TGTGCCAGCAGTGAAGTGGGCAGGTATGACCACGAGCAGTACTTC	CASSEVGRYDHEQYF
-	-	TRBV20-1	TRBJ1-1	TGCAGTGCTAGTGACAGAATGAACACTGAAGCTTTCTTT	CSASDRMNTEAFF
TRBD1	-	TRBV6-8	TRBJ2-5	TGTGCCAGCAGTTGGGGACAGGGGGACGAGACCCAGTACTTC	CASSWGQGDETQYF
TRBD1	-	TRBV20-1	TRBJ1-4	TGCAGTGCTAGTCGGGACAGACTCTTTAATGAAAAACTGTTTTTT	CSASRDRLFNEKLFF